A selection of T cell receptor beta chains follows, all from one sample in a study of shared clonotypes between healthy human individuals. This table comes from immunoSEQ multiplex PCR, and its TCRdb copy is limited to in-frame clones, with some not included. This table has about 800,000 clones, approximately 97% appearing once. The sequenced material came from naive CD8+ T cells sorted from blood. The receptors originated from a young man in good health. Both conserved end residues are trimmed from each CDR3.

v_call	j_call	cdr3_aa
TRBV7-9	TRBJ1-2	AVRGAENYGYT
TRBV6-6	TRBJ1-1	ASRQDRVAF
TRBV11-2	TRBJ2-1	ASSRTGIYNEQF
TRBV7-9	TRBJ2-1	ASSQDGGVGNEQF
TRBV7-9	TRBJ2-5	ASSDSGREGLQETQY
TRBV30	TRBJ1-2	AWSVTGDGYT
TRBV28	TRBJ2-7	ASREGLAGAYEQY
TRBV7-8	TRBJ2-1	ASSLALENEQF
TRBV5-5	TRBJ2-5	ASSLAGENLSETQY
TRBV11-3	TRBJ2-7	ASSFGYGTAVWEQY
TRBV10-2	TRBJ2-5	ASSLAEGVQETQY
TRBV7-9	TRBJ2-7	ASSRGQVATYEQY
TRBV7-9	TRBJ2-1	ASSRAGGSSYNEQF
TRBV6-5	TRBJ2-6	ASSPQGTGANVLT
TRBV7-6	TRBJ2-3	ASSLGHSTDTQY
TRBV5-1	TRBJ1-2	ASSPLDSNYGYT
TRBV11-2	TRBJ1-3	ASSLDRGTGNTIY
TRBV6-5	TRBJ2-7	ASSSSRGQFYEQY
TRBV27	TRBJ2-1	ATSDSPIYNEQF
TRBV7-9	TRBJ2-3	ASARGPTGTDTQY
TRBV27	TRBJ2-3	ASSPRSGQDTDTQY
TRBV28	TRBJ2-5	ASSPGTSSQETQY
TRBV29-1	TRBJ2-1	SVSPTENEQF
TRBV29-1	TRBJ2-2	SVDLGWNTGELF
TRBV4-1	TRBJ1-4	ASSQVEKLF
TRBV14	TRBJ2-3	ASSQSVVVPTDTQY